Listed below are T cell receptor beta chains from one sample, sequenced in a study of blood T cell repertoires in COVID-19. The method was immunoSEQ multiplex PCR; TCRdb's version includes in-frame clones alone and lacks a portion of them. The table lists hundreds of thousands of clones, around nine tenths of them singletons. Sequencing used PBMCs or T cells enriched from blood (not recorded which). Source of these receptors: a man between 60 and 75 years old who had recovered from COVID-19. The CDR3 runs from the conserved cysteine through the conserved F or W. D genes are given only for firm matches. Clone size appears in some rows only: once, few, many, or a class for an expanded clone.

CDR3 protein: CSVRRELGNEQFF
CDR3 DNA: TGCAGCGTTAGGCGGGAGCTGGGGAATGAGCAGTTCTTC
J gene: TRBJ2-1
D gene: TRBD2
V gene: TRBV29-1
clone size: .

CDR3 protein: CASSVGGSGEAFF
CDR3 DNA: TGTGCCAGCAGCGTAGGAGGGTCAGGTGAAGCTTTCTTT
J gene: TRBJ1-1
D gene: .
V gene: TRBV9
clone size: once

CDR3 protein: CATSDPSKASTDTQYF
CDR3 DNA: TGTGCCACCAGTGACCCATCAAAAGCCTCCACAGATACGCAGTATTTT
J gene: TRBJ2-3
D gene: .
V gene: TRBV24-1
clone size: .

CDR3 protein: CATSGTSGRRYEQFF
CDR3 DNA: TGTGCCACCAGTGGCACTAGCGGGAGAAGGTATGAGCAGTTCTTC
J gene: TRBJ2-1
D gene: TRBD2
V gene: TRBV24-1
clone size: once

CDR3 protein: CASSSPGQIRLRLFF
CDR3 DNA: TGTGCCAGCAGTTCCCCGGGACAGATACGTTTGCGGCTGTTTTTT
J gene: TRBJ2-2
D gene: TRBD1
V gene: TRBV27
clone size: .

CDR3 protein: CASREQGSLSYEQYF
CDR3 DNA: TGTGCCAGCAGAGAGCAGGGGTCACTATCCTACGAGCAGTACTTC
J gene: TRBJ2-7
D gene: .
V gene: TRBV28
clone size: .

CDR3 protein: CASSLNGVGPPYGYTF
CDR3 DNA: TGTGCCAGCAGCTTAAATGGGGTGGGGCCTCCCTATGGCTACACCTTC
J gene: TRBJ1-2
D gene: .
V gene: TRBV7-3
clone size: .

CDR3 protein: CASSPPGGSSYEQYF
CDR3 DNA: TGTGCCAGCAGCCCCCCCGGAGGGAGCTCCTACGAGCAGTACTTC
J gene: TRBJ2-7
D gene: .
V gene: TRBV28
clone size: few

CDR3 protein: CASSLVASGNTEQYF
CDR3 DNA: TGTGCCAGCAGCTTAGTGGCTAGCGGGAATACCGAGCAGTACTTC
J gene: TRBJ2-7
D gene: TRBD2
V gene: TRBV7-2
clone size: .

CDR3 protein: CASSIRSAGETGELFF
CDR3 DNA: TGTGCCAGCAGCATTCGCTCGGCAGGGGAGACCGGGGAGCTGTTTTTT
J gene: TRBJ2-2
D gene: .
V gene: TRBV9
clone size: .

CDR3 protein: CASSFQGDNEQFF
CDR3 DNA: TGTGCCAGCTCATTTCAGGGGGACAATGAGCAGTTCTTC
J gene: TRBJ2-1
D gene: TRBD1
V gene: TRBV18
clone size: .

CDR3 protein: CASSTLSGNTIYF
CDR3 DNA: TGTGCCAGCAGCACTCTATCTGGAAACACCATATATTTT
J gene: TRBJ1-3
D gene: .
V gene: TRBV9
clone size: .

CDR3 protein: CAWSVLPLGTDTQYF
CDR3 DNA: TGTGCCTGGAGTGTACTTCCCCTGGGCACAGATACGCAGTATTTT
J gene: TRBJ2-3
D gene: .
V gene: TRBV30
clone size: .

CDR3 protein: CATSDSQGAGTQPQHF
CDR3 DNA: TGTGCCACCAGTGACTCTCAGGGGGCAGGGACTCAGCCCCAGCATTTT
J gene: TRBJ1-5
D gene: TRBD1
V gene: TRBV24-1
clone size: .

CDR3 protein: CATSRDRTETYEQYF
CDR3 DNA: TGTGCCACCAGCAGAGATCGGACTGAAACCTACGAGCAGTACTTC
J gene: TRBJ2-7
D gene: .
V gene: TRBV15
clone size: few

CDR3 protein: CASSISGGSIYGYTF
CDR3 DNA: TGTGCCAGCTCAATTTCAGGGGGGAGCATCTATGGCTACACCTTC
J gene: TRBJ1-2
D gene: TRBD1
V gene: TRBV18
clone size: .

CDR3 protein: CAYFNSPTGELFF
CDR3 DNA: TGTGCCTACTTTAACAGTCCCACCGGGGAGCTGTTTTTT
J gene: TRBJ2-2
D gene: .
V gene: TRBV9
clone size: .

CDR3 protein: CASSLHSYNEQFF
CDR3 DNA: TGTGCCAGCAGTTTACACAGCTACAATGAGCAGTTCTTC
J gene: TRBJ2-1
D gene: .
V gene: TRBV28
clone size: .

CDR3 protein: CASRLRGGAGELFF
CDR3 DNA: TGTGCCAGCAGACTACGGGGGGGCGCCGGGGAGCTGTTTTTT
J gene: TRBJ2-2
D gene: TRBD2
V gene: TRBV6-4
clone size: .

CDR3 protein: CASKMSSLGTGELFF
CDR3 DNA: TGTGCCAGCAAGATGTCGAGTCTCGGCACCGGGGAGCTGTTTTTT
J gene: TRBJ2-2
D gene: .
V gene: TRBV6-5
clone size: .

CDR3 protein: CASSRLDSSTDTQYF
CDR3 DNA: TGTGCCAGCAGTCGACTGGACTCTAGCACAGATACGCAGTATTTT
J gene: TRBJ2-3
D gene: .
V gene: TRBV27
clone size: .

CDR3 protein: CSVEERGRGNTEAFF
CDR3 DNA: TGCAGCGTTGAAGAAAGGGGCAGGGGGAACACTGAAGCTTTCTTT
J gene: TRBJ1-1
D gene: .
V gene: TRBV29-1
clone size: .

CDR3 protein: CASSQGQGASNQETQYF
CDR3 DNA: TGCGCCAGCAGCCAGGGACAGGGGGCGAGCAACCAAGAGACCCAGTACTTC
J gene: TRBJ2-5
D gene: TRBD1
V gene: TRBV4-1
clone size: .

CDR3 protein: CASSQYRGNNYGYTF
CDR3 DNA: TGCGCCAGCAGCCAATACAGGGGAAATAACTATGGCTACACCTTC
J gene: TRBJ1-2
D gene: TRBD1
V gene: TRBV4-3
clone size: .

CDR3 protein: CASSKGLDYEQYF
CDR3 DNA: TGTGCCAGCTCGAAAGGACTAGACTACGAGCAGTACTTC
J gene: TRBJ2-7
D gene: TRBD2
V gene: TRBV18
clone size: .

CDR3 protein: CASSKVEGFGRDNEKLFF
CDR3 DNA: TGTGCCAGCAGTAAAGTCGAGGGCTTCGGTCGTGATAATGAAAAACTGTTTTTT
J gene: TRBJ1-4
D gene: .
V gene: TRBV6-1
clone size: .

CDR3 protein: CAWSGRTGGGRSQITGNTIYF
CDR3 DNA: TGTGCCTGGAGTGGGCGGACAGGGGGTGGAAGGAGCCAGATTACTGGAAACACCATATATTTT
J gene: TRBJ1-3
D gene: TRBD1
V gene: TRBV30
clone size: .

CDR3 protein: CASSEEGLNTEAFF
CDR3 DNA: TGTGCCAGCAGTGAGGAGGGATTGAACACTGAAGCTTTCTTT
J gene: TRBJ1-1
D gene: .
V gene: TRBV25-1
clone size: few

CDR3 protein: CAWGDRRGGQGYTF
CDR3 DNA: TGTGCCTGGGGGGACAGGAGGGGAGGTCAGGGCTACACCTTC
J gene: TRBJ1-2
D gene: TRBD1
V gene: TRBV30
clone size: .

CDR3 protein: CASIPTGGQDEQFF
CDR3 DNA: TGTGCCAGCATTCCGACAGGGGGTCAGGATGAGCAGTTCTTC
J gene: TRBJ2-1
D gene: TRBD1
V gene: TRBV28
clone size: .

CDR3 protein: CASPEGYTF
CDR3 DNA: TGTGCCAGCCCCGAGGGCTACACCTTC
J gene: TRBJ1-2
D gene: .
V gene: TRBV13
clone size: .

CDR3 protein: CASSAQSYEQYF
CDR3 DNA: TGTGCCAGCAGTGCTCAGTCCTACGAGCAGTACTTC
J gene: TRBJ2-7
D gene: .
V gene: TRBV14
clone size: once

CDR3 protein: CASSPGTIYEQYF
CDR3 DNA: TGTGCCAGCAGCCCCGGGACAATCTACGAGCAGTACTTC
J gene: TRBJ2-7
D gene: .
V gene: TRBV11-3
clone size: .

CDR3 protein: CASSLFLQPQHF
CDR3 DNA: TGTGCCAGCAGTTTATTTCTTCAGCCCCAGCATTTT
J gene: TRBJ1-5
D gene: .
V gene: TRBV28
clone size: .

CDR3 protein: CASSLGGRASQETQYF
CDR3 DNA: TGCGCCAGCAGCTTGGGCGGGAGGGCCTCCCAAGAGACCCAGTACTTC
J gene: TRBJ2-5
D gene: TRBD2
V gene: TRBV5-1
clone size: .

CDR3 protein: CASSYLGGEETQYF
CDR3 DNA: TGTGCCAGCAGTTACTTGGGGGGGGAAGAGACCCAGTACTTC
J gene: TRBJ2-5
D gene: TRBD2
V gene: TRBV6-8
clone size: .